Listed below are T cell receptor beta chains from one sample, sequenced in a study of cytomegalovirus exposure and HLA in healthy donors. The assay was immunoSEQ multiplex PCR, and TCRdb's table has in-frame clones only and misses some. The sample consists of roughly 150,000 clones, roughly 66% of them appearing once. Sequencing input: PBMCs. These TCRs come from a woman younger than 30 in good health and CMV-seronegative. Both conserved end residues are part of each CDR3. A D gene is named only where the DNA matches it firmly. Clone sizes are given selectively: once, few, many, or a class where the clone is expanded.

J,size,length,V,D,DNA,CDR3
TRBJ1-1,few,14,TRBV7-2,TRBD1,TGTGCCAGCAGCTTTACGACAGGGTACACTGAAGCTTTCTTT,CASSFTTGYTEAFF
TRBJ1-1,-,15,TRBV5-5,TRBD1,TGTGCCAGCAGCTTTCGGACAGGACTGAACACTGAAGCTTTCTTT,CASSFRTGLNTEAFF
TRBJ1-4,-,15,TRBV7-8,TRBD1,TGTGCCAGCAGCTTCGGACAGGGTGGTGGTGAAAAACTGTTTTTT,CASSFGQGGGEKLFF
TRBJ1-5,-,14,TRBV18,-,TGTGCCAGCTCACCACGGGCAGAAAATCAGCCCCAGCATTTT,CASSPRAENQPQHF
TRBJ1-1,-,12,TRBV30,-,TGTGCCTGGTCGACAGGAGACACTGAAGCCTTCTTT,CAWSTGDTEAFF
TRBJ2-7,-,13,TRBV7-2,-,TGTGCCAGCAGTGGGGCAGGGAACAACGAGCAGTACTTC,CASSGAGNNEQYF
TRBJ2-1,-,17,TRBV4-2,TRBD2,TGTGCCAGCAGCCAAGGGGCAGCGGGGGGGCAAAACAATGAGCAGTTCTTC,CASSQGAAGGQNNEQFF
TRBJ2-7,once,13,TRBV4-2,-,TGTGCCAGCAGCAACCGGGACAACTACGAGCAGTACTTC,CASSNRDNYEQYF
TRBJ2-4,few,13,TRBV2,TRBD1,TGTGCCAGCAGTGGCCCAGGGGGCGGCCTTCAGTACTTC,CASSGPGGGLQYF
TRBJ2-3,-,15,TRBV11-2,-,TGTGCCAGCAGCTTATACGGCAGGGTGACAGATACGCAGTATTTT,CASSLYGRVTDTQYF
TRBJ2-5,-,18,TRBV4-1,TRBD2,TGCGCCAGCAGCCAAGTGGCCCTTAGCGGGAGGGCCGGTGAGACCCAGTACTTC,CASSQVALSGRAGETQYF
TRBJ1-6,-,15,TRBV19,-,TGTGCCACTAGGGACGGCGGGACCTATAATTCACCCCTCCACTTT,CATRDGGTYNSPLHF
TRBJ2-3,-,13,TRBV11-2,-,TGTGCCAGCAGCTTCAGGACAATTGATACGCAGTATTTT,CASSFRTIDTQYF
TRBJ1-1,few,15,TRBV6-6,-,TGTGCCAGCAGTTACTCGAAGACACTGAACACTGAAGCTTTCTTT,CASSYSKTLNTEAFF
TRBJ1-1,-,15,TRBV4-1,-,TGCGCCAGCAGCCAATACAGGGACGGATACACTGAAGCTTTCTTT,CASSQYRDGYTEAFF
TRBJ1-1,-,15,TRBV7-8,-,TGTGCCAGCAGCTTAGGGCTAGACCGGAACACTGAAGCTTTCTTT,CASSLGLDRNTEAFF
TRBJ2-5,-,14,TRBV7-9,TRBD1,TGTGCCACGCGAGAGCAGGGGGCTAAAGAGACCCAGTACTTC,CATREQGAKETQYF
TRBJ2-1,-,17,TRBV10-3,TRBD2,TGTGCCATCAGTCCCGCAACCGGGACTAGCGGGGTAAATGAGCAGTTCTTC,CAISPATGTSGVNEQFF
TRBJ1-4,-,14,TRBV30,-,TGTGCCTGGAGTGTTCCGCAGGGTCTGGAAAAACTGTTTTTT,CAWSVPQGLEKLFF
TRBJ1-4,-,15,TRBV6-5,-,TGTGCCAGCAGACCCTCGGGGGGAAATAATGAAAAACTGTTTTTT,CASRPSGGNNEKLFF
TRBJ2-2,-,16,TRBV27,-,TGTGCCAGCAGTTTATTGGGCGGGGTTAACACCGGGGAGCTGTTTTTT,CASSLLGGVNTGELFF
TRBJ2-7,-,14,TRBV2,TRBD1,TGTGCCAGCACCTGGACAGGGAAATTCTACGAGCAGTACTTC,CASTWTGKFYEQYF
TRBJ1-3,-,17,TRBV7-9,-,TGTGCCAGCAGCCCAGGTCCCTTTCAGAGCTCTGGAAACACCATATATTTT,CASSPGPFQSSGNTIYF
TRBJ1-4,-,16,TRBV19,TRBD1,TGTGCCAGTAGTTGGGACAGGAGGGCAACTAATGAAAAACTGTTTTTT,CASSWDRRATNEKLFF
TRBJ1-2,-,14,TRBV4-3,-,TGCGCCAGCAGCCAAGGTGTGACTGGCTATGACTACACCTTC,CASSQGVTGYDYTF
TRBJ1-1,-,17,TRBV5-1,TRBD1,TGCGCCAGCAGCCCGACCCTTCGACAGGGTAGTTACACTGAAGCTTTCTTT,CASSPTLRQGSYTEAFF
TRBJ1-5,-,15,TRBV19,TRBD1,TGTGCCAGTAGTTATAGAACAGGGGGCAATCAGCCCCAGCATTTT,CASSYRTGGNQPQHF
TRBJ1-2,few,14,TRBV4-3,-,TGCGCCAGCAGCCAAGCGAGGGTGGGCTATGGCTACACCTTC,CASSQARVGYGYTF
TRBJ2-1,-,16,TRBV28,-,TGTGCCATCGAGCCCTTCCCACCAAAAGCCTACAATGAGCAGTTCTTC,CAIEPFPPKAYNEQFF
TRBJ1-5,-,17,TRBV12-5,TRBD1,TGTGCTAGTGGTTTGGTACTGGACAGGGCGAACAATCAGCCCCAGCATTTT,CASGLVLDRANNQPQHF
TRBJ2-1,-,17,TRBV4-3,-,TGCGCCAGCAGCCAAGTGTTTCTGCGGACAGAACCGAATGAGCAGTTCTTC,CASSQVFLRTEPNEQFF
TRBJ1-2,-,13,TRBV2,TRBD1,TGTGCCAGCAGCGTAGACAGGGACTATGGCTACACCTTC,CASSVDRDYGYTF
TRBJ1-1,few,17,TRBV18,-,TGTGCCAGCTCACTACGGGGCACAGGGATAATGAACACTGAAGCTTTCTTT,CASSLRGTGIMNTEAFF
TRBJ2-5,-,15,TRBV4-1,TRBD2,TGCGCCAGCAGCCCTAGGCGGGGGGGCAAGGAGACCCAGTACTTC,CASSPRRGGKETQYF
TRBJ1-5,-,12,TRBV6-1,-,TGTGCCAGCAGACAGATCAATCAGCCCCAGCATTTT,CASRQINQPQHF
TRBJ2-7,-,15,TRBV27,-,TGTGCCAGCAGTCCCAAGCTACGACATGCCTACGAGCAGTACTTC,CASSPKLRHAYEQYF
TRBJ1-1,-,16,TRBV28,TRBD1,TGTGCCAGCAGTGGACAGGCAGGAGACCCGAACACTGAAGCTTTCTTT,CASSGQAGDPNTEAFF
TRBJ1-1,-,14,TRBV28,TRBD1,TGTGCCAGCAGTACCCCACAGGGGGGCACTGAAGCTTTCTTT,CASSTPQGGTEAFF
TRBJ2-4,once,15,TRBV21-1,-,TGTGCCAGCAGCAGGCGGGACGATTCCAAAAACATTCAGTACTTC,CASSRRDDSKNIQYF
TRBJ2-1,-,16,TRBV7-9,TRBD2,TGTGCCAGCAGCCCAAGCCGGACTAGCGGCTACAATGAGCAGTTCTTC,CASSPSRTSGYNEQFF
TRBJ1-2,-,15,TRBV10-2,TRBD1,TGCGCCGGGGTGGTGGGACAGGGCTCTAACTATGGCTACACCTTC,CAGVVGQGSNYGYTF
TRBJ1-2,-,14,TRBV6-1,TRBD1,TGTGCCAGCAGCATCTCACAGGGGGTAGAGGGCTACACCTTC,CASSISQGVEGYTF
TRBJ2-5,-,15,TRBV5-1,-,TGCGCCAGCAGCGTTGCCACTAGGGAGCAAGAGACCCAGTACTTC,CASSVATREQETQYF
TRBJ2-1,-,16,TRBV6-4,TRBD1,TGTGCCAGCAGTACCTCCGGGACAGGGAACTACAATGAGCAGTTCTTC,CASSTSGTGNYNEQFF
TRBJ1-3,-,17,TRBV28,-,TGTGCCAGCAGCATTCCAAACTATAGAGGGACAGGAAACACCATATATTTT,CASSIPNYRGTGNTIYF
TRBJ2-5,-,12,TRBV5-1,-,TGCGCCAGCAGCCTCCCTCAAGAGACCCAGTACTTC,CASSLPQETQYF
TRBJ2-1,once,17,TRBV5-8,TRBD2,TGTGCCAGCAGCTTGGATTCAACTAGCGGGGGGGGTAATGAGCAGTTCTTC,CASSLDSTSGGGNEQFF
TRBJ2-3,-,15,TRBV6-6,-,TGTGCCAGCAGTTGGGCGGACAGTCGCACAGATACGCAGTATTTT,CASSWADSRTDTQYF
TRBJ2-3,-,17,TRBV7-9,-,TGTGCCAGCAGCTTAGCGGCAGGGCGTAGGGACACAGATACGCAGTATTTT,CASSLAAGRRDTDTQYF
TRBJ1-2,-,13,TRBV7-2,TRBD1,TGTGCCAGCAGGCCAACAGGGGGTGTTGGCTACACCTTC,CASRPTGGVGYTF
TRBJ2-2,-,14,TRBV9,-,TGTGCCAGCAGGGCCGGGTTAAACGCCGGGGAGCTGTTTTTT,CASRAGLNAGELFF
TRBJ2-4,once,11,TRBV20-1,TRBD2,TGCAGTGCTAGCGGCGGGGGATTTCAGTACTTC,CSASGGGFQYF
TRBJ2-3,-,16,TRBV5-1,TRBD2,TGCGCCAGCAGCCCCTTAATAGCGGGAGCCACAGATACGCAGTATTTT,CASSPLIAGATDTQYF
TRBJ2-2,-,16,TRBV13,TRBD1,TGTGCCAGCAGCCGTGCGGACAGGGGGAGGACCGGGGAGCTGTTTTTT,CASSRADRGRTGELFF
TRBJ2-3,-,11,TRBV5-1,TRBD2,TGCGCCAGCAGTGGGCTAGCGGGCGCATATTTT,CASSGLAGAYF